A selection of T cell receptor beta chains follows, all from one sample in a study of blood T cell repertoires in COVID-19. TCRdb's table, derived via immunoSEQ multiplex PCR, lists solely in-frame clones and lacks some. The sample contains roughly 70,000 clones, 70% to 80% of which appear only once. The sample comprised peripheral blood. All receptors come from a woman aged 70-85 years with acute or convalescent COVID-19. Both conserved end residues are part of each CDR3. Each record gives: V gene, J gene, D gene, CDR3 DNA, CDR3 protein. The D gene is left open where the match is weak.

TRBV20-1	TRBJ2-4	NA	TGCAGCCTGCCCGGGGGAAACATTCAGTACTTC	CSLPGGNIQYF
TRBV6-2/TRBV6-3	TRBJ1-1	NA	TGTGCCAGCAGTTACAACAGTTACACTGAAGCTTTCTTT	CASSYNSYTEAFF
TRBV5-1	TRBJ2-7	TRBD2	TGCGCCAGCAGCTTGTCTCTAGCGGGGGTCTACGAGCAGTACTTC	CASSLSLAGVYEQYF
TRBV6-5	TRBJ2-7	TRBD1	TGTGCCAGCAGTTACGACAGGGGGACACCCTACGAGCAGTACTTC	CASSYDRGTPYEQYF
TRBV6-6	TRBJ2-1	TRBD2	TGTGCCAGCAGTCCCTCTCCGGGGGGGATAAACGTCAATGAGCAGTTCTTC	CASSPSPGGINVNEQFF
TRBV18	TRBJ2-6	TRBD1	TGTGCCAGCTCACCCAGGACAGGGGGCTCCGGGGCCAACGTCCTGACTTTC	CASSPRTGGSGANVLTF
TRBV6-6	TRBJ2-2	NA	TGTGCCAGCAGTAACCTATACACCGGGGAGCTGTTTTTT	CASSNLYTGELFF
TRBV7-8	TRBJ2-7	TRBD1	TGTGCCAGCGGCCTAGGGACAGGATCGTTAGAGCAGTACTTC	CASGLGTGSLEQYF
TRBV27	TRBJ2-1	TRBD2	TGTGCCAGCAGTTTAACAGCGGGAGGAAACGGTGAGCAGTTCTTC	CASSLTAGGNGEQFF
TRBV10-3	TRBJ2-3	TRBD2	TGTGCCACATGGACTAGCGGGAACACAGATACGCAGTATTTT	CATWTSGNTDTQYF
TRBV11-3	TRBJ2-2	NA	TGTGCCAGCAGCTCCTATCAGGGAACGAACACCGGGGAGCTGTTTTTT	CASSSYQGTNTGELFF